Sequencing of this T cell receptor beta chain was carried out in a study of cytomegalovirus exposure and HLA in healthy donors. This PCR relied on a set of 60 Vbeta primers and 13 Jbeta primers. Method: immunoSEQ multiplex PCR; TCRdb's copy keeps in-frame clones and lacks some. The data show some 180,000 clones, around 74% seen once. The CDR3 has 14 amino acids. The germline CDR1 and CDR2 sequences are GTSNPN and SVGIG (reference sequence). V was cut by 3 bases and J by 0 bases, with 9 bases left in between. Donors sampled were nominally healthy, though unrecorded immune exposures were likely. Study-wide results and limits: Relative to equally common others, HLA-associated TCR beta chains showed greater clonal expansion in a later analysis. Follow-up analysis seemed to connect common viral pathogens with several of the most significant clusters identified.

Notes on this clone: Its antigen is not identified.

The chain is built from TRBV30 and TRBJ1-3; D perhaps matches TRBD1 (5 bases). Specimen: PBMCs. This receptor was obtained from a male donor in good health and CMV-seronegative. CDR3 sequence (DNA): TGTGCCTGGAGAGCAGGGTACTCTGGAAACACCATATATTTT. It translates to CAWRAGYSGNTIYF.